The sequence of this TCR beta chain was determined in a study of vaccination and CD4 T cells after COVID-19. Treatment indicated: approximately nine-day PBMC culture with coronavirus spike peptide pools or control peptides (ViraFEST assay). Pre-COVID-19 pandemic sampling (2011-2018) yielded the unexposed donor's CD4+ T cells. Cultured CD4+ T-cell DNA underwent Oncomine TCR Beta short-read sequencing. One entry per CDR3 protein, called by TCRdb with MiXCR from the PCR reads. Among several thousand distinct CDR3 sequences listed, less than 50% were seen once. Points on this clonotype: The antigen is unknown.

The TCR sequence derives from a human donor in good health. The source material was CD4+ T cells from blood, cultured in vitro.

The CDR3 DNA reads TGTGCCAGCAGCTTAGGAGGAGGAGAGAATCAGCCCCAGCATTTT. It is translated as CASSLGGGENQPQHF. The chain links TRBV7-2 to TRBJ1-5; D call uncertain. The germline gives CDR1 SGHTA, CDR2 FQGNSA. This CDR3 has 15 amino acids. V lost 1 base and J 4 bases, leaving 11 bases between the germline ends.